One and the same sample provided the 27 T cell receptor beta chains below, sequenced in a study of PD-1 blockade in classical Hodgkin lymphoma. The protocol was immunoSEQ multiplex PCR, while the TCRdb copy is restricted to in-frame clones and leaves out a portion. The table lists roughly 32,000 clones, 75% to 85% of them singletons, with around 30% in the top ten. Each patient's relapse followed autologous stem cell transplantation, and brentuximab vedotin exposure varied. The sample here was peripheral blood mononuclear cells (PBMCs), taken at baseline. The receptors come from a human donor with classical Hodgkin lymphoma.

This clone was counted a few times. Here the CDR3 reads CASSSTGDSPLHF. The CDR3 DNA follows: TGTGCCAGCAGCTCGACCGGGGACTCACCCCTCCACTTT. V gene TRBV7-2 combines with J gene TRBJ1-6; a weak D match, TRBD1 (5 bases). V was pared by 4 bases and J by 10 bases, with 11 bases between. CDR1 is SGHTA, CDR2 FQGNSA, per germline. The CDR3 extends over 13 amino acids.

J is TRBJ1-5 and V is TRBV18; D is unclear. Per the germline V gene, CDR1 is KGHSH and CDR2 is LQKENI. The CDR3 extends over 17 amino acids. V lost 5 bases to trimming and J lost 1 base, with 18 bases between them. The CDR3 reads CASSSLGIGESNQPQHF. The CDR3 nucleotides read TGTGCCAGCTCATCTCTAGGGATCGGGGAAAGCAATCAGCCCCAGCATTTT.

The rearrangement uses TRBV7-2 and TRBJ2-2; TRBD2 aligns across 7 bases. Trimming took 8 bases from V and 2 from J; bases not matched to a gene: 5. Germline CDR1 SGHTA, CDR2 FQGNSA. The CDR3 length is 14 residues. The CDR3 nucleotides read TGTGCCAGCGGCCGGGACTACAACACCGGGGAGCTGTTTTTT. This codes for CASGRDYNTGELFF.

A few counts support this clone. This chain links TRBV28 with TRBJ1-1; maybe TRBD1 (6 bases). CDR3 length equals 13 residues. Germline V gives CDR1 MDHEN, CDR2 SYDVKM. Trimming stripped 6 bases from V and 0 bases from J, with 8 bases between. In DNA form, the CDR3 reads TGTGCCAGCAGGGACAGCGTGAACACTGAAGCTTTCTTT. Protein: CASRDSVNTEAFF.

The chain links TRBV5-1 to TRBJ1-1, with 8 bases that match TRBD1. This CDR3 contains 14 residues. Germline CDR1 reads SGHRS; CDR2 reads YFSETQ. The trim removed 3 bases at V and 4 bases at J, leaving 5 bases unmatched. The CDR3, as DNA: TGCGCCAGCAGCTCCGGACAGGGAGGCACTGAAGCTTTCTTT. It encodes CASSSGQGGTEAFF.

The rearrangement links TRBV7-9 to TRBJ1-3; D is possibly TRBD1 (6 bases). From germline, CDR1 is SEHNR and CDR2 FQNEAQ (reference sequence). Between the trimmed V and J ends, which lost 5 bases and 0 bases, there was a span of 14 bases. CDR3 length equals 16 residues. The CDR3 loop reads CASSITGTLSGNTIYF. For the CDR3, the DNA is TGTGCCAGCAGCATAACAGGGACCCTCTCTGGAAACACCATATATTTT.

About this clone itself: This specimen includes other DNA sequences encoding the same CDR3. This rearrangement joins TRBV5-1 to TRBJ2-1; 8 positions match TRBD1. V was pared by 4 bases and J by 2 bases, with 2 bases of the junction left unmatched. This CDR3 contains 14 residues. Germline assignment: CDR1 SGHRS and CDR2 YFSETQ. The CDR3, as DNA: TGCGCCAGCAGCCCGGGACAGGCCTACAATGAGCAGTTCTTC. Translation gives CASSPGQAYNEQFF.

CDR3 nucleotide sequence: TGTGCCAGCAGTATGGGGACATACACTGAAGCTTTCTTT. Its translation is CASSMGTYTEAFF. The chain carries TRBV6-1 and TRBJ1-1, with D perhaps matching TRBD1 (6 bases). Germline V CDR1 and CDR2: MNHNS, SASEGT. CDR3 length: 13 residues. V was cut by 5 bases and J by 3 bases, with 10 bases left in between.

This chain uses TRBV9 with TRBJ2-3, with 9 bases lining up with TRBD2. The germline V gene has CDR1 SGDLS and CDR2 YYNGEE. This CDR3 is 14 amino acids long. Germline trimming cut 1 base from V and 4 bases from J; bases unmatched to any gene: 1. The CDR3 nucleotides are TGTGCCAGCAGCGTAAGGACTAGCGCAGATACGCAGTATTTT. Translation: CASSVRTSADTQYF. The whole variable domain, filled in from reference TRBV9 and TRBJ2-3, reads DSGVTQTPKHLITATGQRVTLRCSPRSGDLSVYWYQQSLDQGLQFLIQYYNGEERAKGNILERFSAQQFPDLHSELNLSSLELGDSALYFCASSVRTSADTQYFGPGTRLTVL.

This chain connects TRBV19 to TRBJ1-5; D might be TRBD1 (5 bases). This CDR3 region has 16 residues. CDR1 is LNHDA and CDR2 is SQIVND in the germline V gene (reference sequence). Trimming took 3 bases from V and 5 from J, leaving 17 bases between them. The CDR3 spells CASSIRQGVVHQPQHF. The CDR3 DNA reads TGTGCCAGTAGTATTAGGCAGGGTGTTGTTCATCAGCCCCAGCATTTT.

The rearrangement joins TRBV6-6 to TRBJ2-5; D is possibly TRBD1 (5 bases). Germline V gene data show CDR1 as MNHNY and CDR2 as SVGAGI (reference sequence). Trimming removed 8 bases from V and 5 bases from J, with 15 bases in between. The CDR3 loop spans 13 amino acids. CDR3 sequence: CASLRGSLETQYF. The CDR3 bases are TGTGCCAGCCTAAGGGGTAGCTTGGAGACCCAGTACTTC.

The chain combines TRBV10-3 with TRBJ1-1; D is uncertain. CDR1 ENHRY and CDR2 SYGVKD come from the germline V gene. Trimming cost V 5 bases and J 1 base, with 11 bases left between them. The CDR3 contains 14 residues. As DNA, the CDR3 is TGTGCCATCAGTAAAGCGACGGAGAACACTGAAGCTTTCTTT. Protein sequence: CAISKATENTEAFF.

V usage is TRBV5-8 and J usage is TRBJ1-1, with D perhaps TRBD1 (5 bases). Trimming shortened V by 2 bases and J by 2 bases, and 10 bases separated the two germline ends. CDR1 is SGHTS and CDR2 is YDEGEE in the germline V gene. The CDR3 consists of 14 residues. This CDR3 is CASSFRDGNTEAFF. CDR3 DNA sequence: TGTGCCAGCAGCTTCCGGGACGGAAACACTGAAGCTTTCTTT.

The chain employs TRBV10-1 and TRBJ1-3, with 9 nucleotides matching TRBD1. Trimming removed 0 bases from V and 4 bases from J; junction bases left unmatched: 4. Germline values: CDR1 WNHNN, CDR2 SYGVQD (reference sequence). The length of the CDR3 is 16 residues. CDR3: CASSESVTGGGNTIYF. In DNA form, the CDR3 reads TGCGCCAGCAGTGAGTCGGTGACAGGGGGGGGAAACACCATATATTTT.

Only one count was recorded for this clone. V gene TRBV29-1 combines with J gene TRBJ1-2, with TRBD1 matching over 7 bases. The CDR3 loop spans 13 amino acids. The germline gives CDR1 SQVTM, CDR2 ANQGSEA. The V segment lost 4 bases and the J segment 1 base; nucleotides outside the gene matches: 3. Written as DNA, the CDR3 is TGCAGCGTTGGAGGACAGGTTAACTATGGCTACACCTTC. Protein: CSVGGQVNYGYTF.

The V gene is TRBV2, the J gene TRBJ2-7, with 7 bases aligning to TRBD1. This CDR3 contains 12 residues. With 11 bases clipped from V and 0 bases from J, the junction kept 4 bases outside the gene matches. Germline-derived CDR1 and CDR2 are SNHLY and FYNNEI. The CDR3 region has the DNA TGTGCCGTAGGGGACAGCTCCTACGAGCAGTACTTC. Translation: CAVGDSSYEQYF. The full variable domain, rest sourced from reference TRBV2 and TRBJ2-7, is EPEVTQTPSHQVTQMGQEVILRCVPISNHLYFYWYRQILGQKVEFLVSFYNNEISEKSEIFDDQFSVERPDGSNFTLKIRSTKLEDSAMYFCAVGDSSYEQYFGPGTRLTVT.

V gene TRBV7-2 combines with J gene TRBJ1-1; a weak D match, TRBD1 (6 bases). The germline V gene encodes CDR1 SGHTA and CDR2 FQGNSA. CDR3 size: 13 residues. Trimming took 7 bases from V and 10 from J, leaving 19 bases between them. The CDR3 coding sequence is TGTGCCAGCACTCCACCAGGGGTAGGTGGAGCTTTCTTT. This gives the protein CASTPPGVGGAFF.

This chain joins TRBV4-2 and TRBJ2-5; TRBD2 matches 8 bases. Germline V gene lookup returns CDR1 LGHNA and CDR2 YNFKEQ. Unmatched junction bases numbered 4, after V lost 1 base and J lost 3 bases. The CDR3 contains 15 residues. For the CDR3, the DNA is TGTGCCAGCAGCCAAGTCGGGGGGGTGGAAGAGACCCAGTACTTC. Translated, it gives CASSQVGGVEETQYF.

This chain joins TRBV28 and TRBJ2-1; D not certain. This CDR3 is 12 amino acids long. V lost 8 bases and J lost 4, with 9 bases in between. CDR1 is MDHEN, CDR2 SYDVKM, per germline. The CDR3 region is CASADGYNEQFF. The CDR3 bases are TGTGCCAGCGCAGACGGGTACAATGAGCAGTTCTTC.

The genes are TRBV5-1 and TRBJ2-3; D possibly corresponds to TRBD2 (5 bases). The germline V gene has CDR1 SGHRS and CDR2 YFSETQ. V lost 4 bases to trimming and J lost 6 bases, with 15 bases between them. The CDR3 has 14 amino acids. CDR3 nucleotide sequence: TGCGCCAGCAGCCTGGACCCGGAGCGGGATACGCAGTATTTT. It codes for CASSLDPERDTQYF.

The CDR3 nucleotides read TGCGCCAGCAGCCAAGTAAGGACAGGGGTGTCCTACGAGCAGTACTTC. It translates to CASSQVRTGVSYEQYF. The chain uses TRBV4-1 and TRBJ2-7; the match to TRBD1 covers 9 bases. With V trimmed by 1 base and J by 1 base, 5 bases remained unmatched. The CDR3 has 16 residues. Germline V gives CDR1 MGHRA, CDR2 YSYEKL.

This chain joins TRBV2 and TRBJ1-1; D is unresolved. The CDR3 extends over 13 amino acids. Germline V gene sequence: CDR1 SNHLY, CDR2 FYNNEI. V was pared by 6 bases and J by 7 bases, with 15 bases between. CDR3 region: CASSQRLTGEAFF. The DNA for the CDR3 is TGTGCCAGCAGCCAGAGACTGACGGGTGAAGCTTTCTTT. Full variable domain (rest looked up from reference TRBV2 and TRBJ1-1): EPEVTQTPSHQVTQMGQEVILRCVPISNHLYFYWYRQILGQKVEFLVSFYNNEISEKSEIFDDQFSVERPDGSNFTLKIRSTKLEDSAMYFCASSQRLTGEAFFGQGTRLTVV.

The chain couples TRBV28 to TRBJ1-6; D ambiguous. Germline-derived CDR1 and CDR2 are MDHEN and SYDVKM. The CDR3 consists of 13 residues. Trimming cost V 5 bases and J 6 bases, with 8 bases left between them. The CDR3 protein is CASSGQTNSPLHF. The CDR3 DNA follows: TGTGCCAGCAGTGGGCAGACTAATTCACCCCTCCACTTT.

This clone was observed a few times. The rearrangement links TRBV18 to TRBJ2-2, with a weak D call TRBD2 (5 bases). The V end was cut by 1 base, the J end by 2 bases, with 8 bases between. Germline CDR1 reads KGHSH; CDR2 reads LQKENI. This CDR3 is 15 amino acids long. CDR3 nucleotide sequence: TGTGCCAGCTCACCACTAGCGAGCAACACCGGGGAGCTGTTTTTT. Protein sequence: CASSPLASNTGELFF. Supplemented by reference TRBV18 and TRBJ2-2, the full variable domain reads NAGVMQNPRHLVRRRGQEARLRCSPMKGHSHVYWYRQLPEEGLKFMVYLQKENIIDESGMPKERFSAEFPKEGPSILRIQQVVRGDSAAYFCASSPLASNTGELFFGEGSRLTVL.

Only a few counts were recorded for this clone. CDR3 bases: TGTGCCAGCAGCTTAATTGGGTTAGAAGCTTTCTTT. Amino acids: CASSLIGLEAFF. The rearrangement joins TRBV7-2 to TRBJ1-1; D is uncertain. In germline, CDR1 is SGHTA, CDR2 FQGNSA. The length of the CDR3 is 12 residues. The V end lost 2 bases, the J end lost 8 bases, and 9 bases lay between the germline ends.

This sequence joins TRBV5-1 and TRBJ2-3, with 7 bases that match TRBD2. The germline CDR1 and CDR2 sequences are SGHRS and YFSETQ. The CDR3 consists of 17 residues. V shed 0 bases and J 0 bases; nucleotides not matched to a gene: 7. CDR3 sequence: CASSLAWAGDSTDTQYF. Here the CDR3 DNA reads TGCGCCAGCAGCTTGGCCTGGGCGGGGGATAGCACAGATACGCAGTATTTT. The full variable domain, completed using reference TRBV5-1 and TRBJ2-3, is KAGVTQTPRYLIKTRGQQVTLSCSPISGHRSVSWYQQTPGQGLQFLFEYFSETQRNKGNFPGRFSGRQFSNSRSEMNVSTLELGDSALYLCASSLAWAGDSTDTQYFGPGTRLTVL.

This clone occurred once. The V call is TRBV28, the J call TRBJ1-2, with 7 bases identical to TRBD1. The V and J ends lost 2 bases and 6 bases, in that order; junction bases with no gene match: 9. Germline V CDR1 and CDR2: MDHEN, SYDVKM. This CDR3 comprises 15 residues. CDR3 region: CASSLPDRAPNGYTF. CDR3 DNA sequence: TGTGCCAGCAGTTTACCTGACAGGGCTCCCAATGGCTACACCTTC.